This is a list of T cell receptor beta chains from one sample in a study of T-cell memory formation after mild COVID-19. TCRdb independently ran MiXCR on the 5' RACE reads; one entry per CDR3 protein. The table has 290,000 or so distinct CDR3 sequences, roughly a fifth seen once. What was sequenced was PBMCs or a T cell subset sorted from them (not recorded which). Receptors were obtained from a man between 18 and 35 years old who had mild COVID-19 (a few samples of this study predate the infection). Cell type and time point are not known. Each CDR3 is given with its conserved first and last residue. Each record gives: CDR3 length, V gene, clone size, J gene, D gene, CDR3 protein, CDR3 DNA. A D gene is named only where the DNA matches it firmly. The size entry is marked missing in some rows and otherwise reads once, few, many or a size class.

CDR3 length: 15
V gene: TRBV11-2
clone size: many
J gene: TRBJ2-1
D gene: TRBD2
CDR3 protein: CASSSGARTYNEQFF
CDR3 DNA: TGTGCCAGCAGCAGCGGGGCCCGGACCTACAATGAGCAGTTCTTC

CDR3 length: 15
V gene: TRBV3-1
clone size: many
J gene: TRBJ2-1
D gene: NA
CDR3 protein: CASSPRFPSYNEQFF
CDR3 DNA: TGTGCCAGCAGCCCCCGCTTCCCCTCCTACAATGAGCAGTTCTTC

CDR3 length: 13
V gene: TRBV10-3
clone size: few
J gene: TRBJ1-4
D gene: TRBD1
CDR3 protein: CAIGQGAGEKLFF
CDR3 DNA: TGTGCCATCGGACAGGGGGCTGGGGAAAAACTGTTTTTT

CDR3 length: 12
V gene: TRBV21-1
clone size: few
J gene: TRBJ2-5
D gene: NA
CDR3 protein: CASSKGRETQYF
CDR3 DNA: TGTGCCAGCAGCAAAGGCCGGGAGACCCAGTACTTC

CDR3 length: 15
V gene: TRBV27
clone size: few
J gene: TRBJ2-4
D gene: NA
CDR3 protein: CASETFKAAKNIQYF
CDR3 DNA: TGTGCCAGTGAAACTTTTAAGGCAGCCAAAAACATTCAGTACTTC

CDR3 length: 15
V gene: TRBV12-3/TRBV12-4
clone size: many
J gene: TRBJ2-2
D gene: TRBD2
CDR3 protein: CASSRLALDTGELFF
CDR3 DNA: TGTGCCAGCAGCCGACTAGCATTGGACACCGGGGAGCTGTTTTTT

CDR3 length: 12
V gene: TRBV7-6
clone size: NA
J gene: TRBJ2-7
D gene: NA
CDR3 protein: CASSLGGFRQYF
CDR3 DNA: TGTGCCAGCAGCTTAGGCGGGTTTCGGCAGTACTTC

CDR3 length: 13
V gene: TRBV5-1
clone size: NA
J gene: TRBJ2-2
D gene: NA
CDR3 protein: CASSLEGLGELFF
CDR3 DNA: TGCGCCAGCAGCTTGGAGGGACTCGGGGAGCTGTTTTTT

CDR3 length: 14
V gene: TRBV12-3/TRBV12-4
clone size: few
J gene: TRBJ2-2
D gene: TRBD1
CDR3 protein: CASSRTGGTGELFF
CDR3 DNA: TGTGCCAGCAGCCGGACAGGGGGGACCGGGGAGCTGTTTTTT

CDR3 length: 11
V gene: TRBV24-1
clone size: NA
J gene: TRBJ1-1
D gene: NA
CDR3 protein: CATRQNTEAFF
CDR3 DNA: TGTGCCACCAGACAGAACACTGAAGCTTTCTTT

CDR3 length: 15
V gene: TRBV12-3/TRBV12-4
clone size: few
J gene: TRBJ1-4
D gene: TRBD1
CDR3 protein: CASSSETGGFEKLFF
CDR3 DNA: TGTGCCAGCAGTTCTGAGACAGGGGGCTTTGAAAAACTGTTTTTT

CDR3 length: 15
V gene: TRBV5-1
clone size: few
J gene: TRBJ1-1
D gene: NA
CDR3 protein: CASSLTVNPNTEAFF
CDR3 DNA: TGCGCCAGCAGCTTGACGGTCAACCCTAACACTGAAGCTTTCTTT

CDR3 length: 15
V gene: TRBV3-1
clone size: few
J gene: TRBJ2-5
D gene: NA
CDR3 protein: CASSQDHDSSRTQYF
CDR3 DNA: TGTGCCAGCAGCCAAGATCACGACAGCTCAAGGACCCAGTACTTC

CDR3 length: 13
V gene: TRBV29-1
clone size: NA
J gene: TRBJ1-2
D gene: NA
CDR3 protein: CSVEGPDNYGYTF
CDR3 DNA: TGCAGCGTTGAAGGCCCGGACAACTATGGCTACACCTTC

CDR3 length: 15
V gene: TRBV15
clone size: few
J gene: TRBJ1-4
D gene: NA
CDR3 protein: CATSRERRLNEKLFF
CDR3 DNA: TGTGCCACCAGCAGAGAACGGAGGCTTAATGAAAAACTGTTTTTT

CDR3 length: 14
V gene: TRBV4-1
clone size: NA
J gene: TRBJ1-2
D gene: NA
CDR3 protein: CASSQAGGNSGYTF
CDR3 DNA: TGCGCCAGCAGCCAGGCAGGAGGTAATAGTGGCTACACCTTC

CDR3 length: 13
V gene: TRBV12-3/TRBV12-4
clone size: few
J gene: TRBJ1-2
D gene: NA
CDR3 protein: CASSFRGISGYTF
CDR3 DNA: TGTGCCAGCAGTTTTAGGGGGATTTCTGGCTACACCTTC

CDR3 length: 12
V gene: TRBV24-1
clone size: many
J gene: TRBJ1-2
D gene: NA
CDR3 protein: CATSDLPGGYTF
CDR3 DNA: TGTGCCACCAGTGATTTGCCGGGAGGCTACACCTTC

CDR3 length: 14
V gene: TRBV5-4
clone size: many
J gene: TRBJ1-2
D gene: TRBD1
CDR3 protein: CASSLGQGSYGYTF
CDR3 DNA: TGTGCCAGCAGCTTGGGACAGGGGAGCTATGGCTACACCTTC

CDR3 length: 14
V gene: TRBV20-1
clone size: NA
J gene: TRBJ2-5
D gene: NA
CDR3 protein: CSARGGTFGETQYF
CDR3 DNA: TGCAGTGCTAGAGGGGGGACTTTCGGGGAGACCCAGTACTTC

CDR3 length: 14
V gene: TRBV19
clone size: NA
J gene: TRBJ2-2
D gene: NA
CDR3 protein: CASTQGHPAGELFF
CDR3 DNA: TGTGCCAGTACCCAGGGACACCCGGCCGGGGAGCTGTTTTTT

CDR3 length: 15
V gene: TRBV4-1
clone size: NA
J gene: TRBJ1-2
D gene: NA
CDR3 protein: CASSQVGDRLYGYTF
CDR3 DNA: TGCGCCAGCAGCCAAGTGGGAGACAGATTGTATGGCTACACCTTC

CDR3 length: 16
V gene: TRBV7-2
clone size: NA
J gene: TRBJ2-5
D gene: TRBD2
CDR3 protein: CASSFSGLAGQETQYF
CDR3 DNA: TGTGCCAGCAGCTTCTCGGGACTAGCGGGGCAAGAGACCCAGTACTTC

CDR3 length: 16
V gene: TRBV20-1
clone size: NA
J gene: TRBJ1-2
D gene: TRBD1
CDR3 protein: CSARSPGQGLNYGYTF
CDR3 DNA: TGCAGTGCTAGGTCTCCGGGACAGGGACTTAACTATGGCTACACCTTC

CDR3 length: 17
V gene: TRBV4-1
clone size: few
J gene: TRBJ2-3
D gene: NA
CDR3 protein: CASSQAPRSSGTDTQYF
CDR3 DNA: TGCGCCAGCAGCCAAGCGCCCCGAAGCTCCGGCACAGATACGCAGTATTTT

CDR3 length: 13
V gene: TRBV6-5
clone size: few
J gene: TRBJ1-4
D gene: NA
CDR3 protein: CASTKGGGEKLFF
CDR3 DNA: TGTGCCAGCACCAAGGGGGGGGGTGAAAAACTGTTTTTT

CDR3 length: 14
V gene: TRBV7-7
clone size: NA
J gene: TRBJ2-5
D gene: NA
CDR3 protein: CASSTRQGSETQYF
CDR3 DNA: TGTGCTAGCAGCACAAGACAAGGAAGTGAGACCCAGTACTTC

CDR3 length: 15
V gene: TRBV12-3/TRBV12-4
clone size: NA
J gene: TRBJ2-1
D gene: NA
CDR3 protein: CASSFGGGGPNEQFF
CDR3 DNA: TGTGCCAGCAGTTTCGGAGGGGGGGGCCCCAATGAGCAGTTCTTC

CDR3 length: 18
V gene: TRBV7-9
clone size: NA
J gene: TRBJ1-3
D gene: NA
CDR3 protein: CAILWFQVDSSSGNTIYF
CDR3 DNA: TGTGCCATTCTCTGGTTTCAGGTGGACAGCAGCTCTGGAAACACCATATATTTT

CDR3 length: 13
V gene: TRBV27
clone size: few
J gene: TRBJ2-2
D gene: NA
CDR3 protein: CASSSIWRQGLFF
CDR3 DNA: TGTGCCAGCAGTTCCATCTGGCGGCAGGGGCTGTTTTTT

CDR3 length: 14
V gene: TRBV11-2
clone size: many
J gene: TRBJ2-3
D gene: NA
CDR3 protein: CASSLGPSTDTQYF
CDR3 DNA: TGTGCCAGCAGCTTGGGTCCGAGCACAGATACGCAGTATTTT